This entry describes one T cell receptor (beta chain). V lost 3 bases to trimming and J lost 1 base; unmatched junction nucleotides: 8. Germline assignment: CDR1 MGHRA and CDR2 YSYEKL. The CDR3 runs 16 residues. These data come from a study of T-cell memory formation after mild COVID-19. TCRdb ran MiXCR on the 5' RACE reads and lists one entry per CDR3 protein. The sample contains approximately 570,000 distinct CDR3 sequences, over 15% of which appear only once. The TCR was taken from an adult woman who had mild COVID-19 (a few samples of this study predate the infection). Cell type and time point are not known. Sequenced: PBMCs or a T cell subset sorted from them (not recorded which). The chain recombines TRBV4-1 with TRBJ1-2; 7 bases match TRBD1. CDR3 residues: CASSQEQGIFNYGYTF. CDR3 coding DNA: TGCGCCAGCAGCCAGGAACAGGGGATTTTTAACTATGGCTACACCTTC.